The clone carrying this TCR beta chain was detected many times. What it binds is unknown. The sample originates from a study of T-cell reconstitution after alpha-beta-depleted transplantation in children. Notes on the study in general: Certain patients had high TCRbeta diversity at day 60, and it came from recipient T cells and thymic progenitors that survived. About two months after transplant, alpha-beta T cells reportedly came from several hundred expanded graft clones. Newly produced T cells mostly accounted for T-cell counts and diversity one year post-transplant.

CDR1 is MNHNS and CDR2 is SASEGT in the germline V gene. Trimming pared 7 bases from V and 1 base from J, leaving 11 bases between. This CDR3 contains 15 residues. This sample's TCRbeta library carried unique molecular identifier barcodes. TCRdb ran MiXCR on the PCR reads and lists one entry per CDR3 protein. The data contain around 210,000 distinct CDR3 sequences, roughly 7.1% of them seen just once; the ten biggest clones take up 5% to 6.5%. This chain uses TRBV6-1 with TRBJ2-6, with a tentative D call TRBD1 (5 bases). This specimen consisted of PBMCs, obtained before TCRalphabeta/CD19-depleted stem cell transplant. The sequence was obtained from a boy aged 2-9 years with acute lymphoblastic leukemia, due to receive a stem cell transplant. This chain's CDR3 is CASTLGVSGANVLTF. DNA for the CDR3: TGTGCCAGCACCTTAGGGGTTTCTGGGGCCAACGTCCTGACTTTC.